These T cell receptor beta chains were read from a single sample in a study of blood T cell repertoires in COVID-19. Libraries were prepared by immunoSEQ multiplex PCR; TCRdb keeps only in-frame clonotypes and omits some of them. The sample includes under 300,000 clones, 75% to 90% of them seen just once. The sample was peripheral blood. These receptors originate from a woman in her thirties or forties who had recovered from COVID-19. The CDR3 runs from the conserved cysteine through the conserved F or W. A clone size is listed for some rows: how often the clone was seen (once, few, many), or a class if it is expanded.

>TRBJ2-3|NA|TRBV28
CASRWTGPDTQYF
>TRBJ2-1|once|TRBV9
CASSVGLAAVGNEQFF
>TRBJ2-7|once|TRBV11-2
CASSLVDRDYEQYF
>TRBJ2-7|NA|TRBV30
CAWSRTSGSASEQYF
>TRBJ1-4|NA|TRBV4-2
CASSRERESLFF
>TRBJ2-7|NA|TRBV28
CASSDTTRGGVHEQYF
>TRBJ1-6|NA|TRBV7-8
CASSLVGGQGSPLHF
>TRBJ1-3|NA|TRBV21-1
CASRTVPDDGNTIYF
>TRBJ2-7|once|TRBV28
CASSLSASREQYF
>TRBJ1-4|NA|TRBV12-3/TRBV12-4
CASCQGVTEKLFF
>TRBJ1-5|NA|TRBV5-1
CASSQGQGHQPQHF
>TRBJ2-7|NA|TRBV12-3/TRBV12-4
CASSFLGGGEQYF
>TRBJ2-5|NA|TRBV12-3/TRBV12-4
CASSLSRQETQYF
>TRBJ2-3|NA|TRBV6-1
CASSEEIHRGLRDTQYF
>TRBJ2-7|NA|TRBV5-1
CASSLAWELAGGSYEQYF
>TRBJ2-3|NA|TRBV6-2/TRBV6-3
CASSYVTGRILGDTQYF
>TRBJ2-7|NA|TRBV5-1
CASKGQYEQYF
>TRBJ2-1|NA|TRBV7-2
CASSLQGLAENNEQFF
>TRBJ2-3|NA|TRBV25-1
CASSESASGVTDTQYF
>TRBJ2-5|NA|TRBV19
CASRPGTGGETQYF